This TCR beta chain was recorded in a study of cytomegalovirus exposure and HLA in healthy donors. V lost 4 bases, J lost 8 bases, and 10 bases lay in between. Germline CDR1 LGHNT, CDR2 FRNRAP. CDR3 size: 12 residues. Researchers ran the PCR with 60 Vbeta and 13 Jbeta primers. The table came from immunoSEQ multiplex PCR; TCRdb's copy has only in-frame clones and leaves some out. The sample shows about 52,000 clones, 55% to 65% of them seen only once. The V and J genes are TRBV12-5 and TRBJ2-3, with D possibly TRBD2 on 5 matching bases. The source of this sequence is a human donor in good health. Sequencing was performed on PBMCs. This CDR3 is CASGSGSATQYF. The CDR3 nucleotides are TGTGCTAGTGGTTCGGGATCCGCTACGCAGTATTTT.